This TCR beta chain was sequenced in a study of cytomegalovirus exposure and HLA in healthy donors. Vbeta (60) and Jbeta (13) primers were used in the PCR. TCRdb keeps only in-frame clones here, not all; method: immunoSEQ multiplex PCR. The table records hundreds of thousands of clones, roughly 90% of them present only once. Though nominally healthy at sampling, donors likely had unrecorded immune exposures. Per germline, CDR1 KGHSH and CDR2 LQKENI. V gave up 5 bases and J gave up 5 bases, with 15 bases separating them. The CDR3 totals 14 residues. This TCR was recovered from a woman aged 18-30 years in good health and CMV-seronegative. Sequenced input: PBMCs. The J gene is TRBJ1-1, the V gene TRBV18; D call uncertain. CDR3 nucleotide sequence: TGTGCCAGCTCAGTCCAGAGGTCGGGGACTGAAGCTTTCTTT. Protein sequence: CASSVQRSGTEAFF. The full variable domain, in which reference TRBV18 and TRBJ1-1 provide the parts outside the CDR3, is NAGVMQNPRHLVRRRGQEARLRCSPMKGHSHVYWYRQLPEEGLKFMVYLQKENIIDESGMPKERFSAEFPKEGPSILRIQQVVRGDSAAYFCASSVQRSGTEAFFGQGTRLTVV.